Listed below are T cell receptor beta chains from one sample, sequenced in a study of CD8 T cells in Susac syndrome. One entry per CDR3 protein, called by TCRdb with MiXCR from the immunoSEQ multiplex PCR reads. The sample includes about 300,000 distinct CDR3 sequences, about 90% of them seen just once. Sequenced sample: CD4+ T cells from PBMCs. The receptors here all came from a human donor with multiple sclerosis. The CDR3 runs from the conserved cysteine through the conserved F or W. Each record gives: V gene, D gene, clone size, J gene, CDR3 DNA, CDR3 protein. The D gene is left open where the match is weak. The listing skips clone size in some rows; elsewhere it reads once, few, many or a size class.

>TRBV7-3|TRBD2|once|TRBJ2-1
TGTGCCAGCAGCCCAACTAGCGGGGTCATCAATGAGCAGTTCTTC
CASSPTSGVINEQFF
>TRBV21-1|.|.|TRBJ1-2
TGTGCCAGCAGCAAAGCCCCGGACAGGGAGCATGGCTACACCTTC
CASSKAPDREHGYTF
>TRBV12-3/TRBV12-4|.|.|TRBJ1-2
TGTGCCAGCAAAGGACAGTTCATTTTTCATGGCTACACCTTC
CASKGQFIFHGYTF
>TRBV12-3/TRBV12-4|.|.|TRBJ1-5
TGTGCCAGCAGTTTACGGGAAGGTGGGCCCCAGCATTTT
CASSLREGGPQHF
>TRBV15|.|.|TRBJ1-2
TGTGCCACCAGCCCTCGTGCAGGGAACTATGGCTACACCTTC
CATSPRAGNYGYTF
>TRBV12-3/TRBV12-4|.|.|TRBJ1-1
TGTGCCAGCAGAATTGTAATGTACACTGAAGCTTTCTTT
CASRIVMYTEAFF
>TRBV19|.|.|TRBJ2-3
TGTGCCAGCCAGTCAGGGCGGGGAAGTGATACGCAGTATTTT
CASQSGRGSDTQYF
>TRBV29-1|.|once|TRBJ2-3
TGCAGCGTTGTCGGAAATATGACGACAGATACGCAGTATTTT
CSVVGNMTTDTQYF
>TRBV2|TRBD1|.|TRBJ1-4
TGTGCCAGCGGGACAGGGGGGATAACTAATGAAAAACTGTTTTTT
CASGTGGITNEKLFF
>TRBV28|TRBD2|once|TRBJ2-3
TGTGCCAGCAGTTCCAGACAAGCGGGGGGGCCTTTGCAGTATTTT
CASSSRQAGGPLQYF
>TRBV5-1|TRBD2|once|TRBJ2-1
TGCGCCAGCAGCCACCGGGGCGGGAGTACCTACAATGAGCAGTTCTTC
CASSHRGGSTYNEQFF
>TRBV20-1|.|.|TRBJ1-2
TGCAGTGCTAGAAGGGACAACAAGAGGGGCTATGGCTACACCTTC
CSARRDNKRGYGYTF
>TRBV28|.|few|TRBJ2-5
TGTGCCAGCAGTTTATCAGGGGCTCGAAAGACCCAGTACTTC
CASSLSGARKTQYF
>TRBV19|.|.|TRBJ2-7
TGTGCCAGTAGTAATCAGGGGACCTACGAGCAGTACTTC
CASSNQGTYEQYF
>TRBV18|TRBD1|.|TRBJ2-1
TGTGCCAGCTCACCTTACCGGAACGGCGGGACAGGGAAATCCAATGAGCAGTTCTTC
CASSPYRNGGTGKSNEQFF
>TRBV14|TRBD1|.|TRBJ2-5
TGTGCCAGCAGCCCAGGGACAGGGGCACAGCAGACCCAGTACTTC
CASSPGTGAQQTQYF
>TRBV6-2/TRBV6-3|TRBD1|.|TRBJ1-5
TGTGCCAGCAGCCCCCTGACAGGGCCTAGCAATCAGCCCCAGCATTTT
CASSPLTGPSNQPQHF
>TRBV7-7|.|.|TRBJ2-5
TGTGCTAGCAGCACCGGCTGGAAAGAGACCCAGTACTTC
CASSTGWKETQYF
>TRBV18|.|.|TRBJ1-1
TGTGCCAGCTCGACCGGGTCCACTGAAGCTTTCTTT
CASSTGSTEAFF
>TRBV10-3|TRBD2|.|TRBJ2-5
TGTGCCATCAGTGAGGGTGGACTAGCGGAGACCCAGTACTTC
CAISEGGLAETQYF
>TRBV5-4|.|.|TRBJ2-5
TGTGCCAGCAGCTCCGGGGGACAACGGCAAGAGACCCAGTACTTC
CASSSGGQRQETQYF
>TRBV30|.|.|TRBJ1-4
TGTGCCTGGAGTAAGGTGCCCCAAGGGACTAATGAAAAACTGTTTTTT
CAWSKVPQGTNEKLFF
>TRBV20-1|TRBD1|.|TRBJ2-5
TGCAGTGCTGCCCGTACAAGGACAGGGGTGGAAGAGACCCAGTACTTC
CSAARTRTGVEETQYF
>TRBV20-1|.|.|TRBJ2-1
TGCAGTGCCGCGGGGCCCGGGCTCTACAATGAGCAGTTCTTC
CSAAGPGLYNEQFF
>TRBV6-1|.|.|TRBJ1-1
TGTGCCACCCGGAACAGGGATAGGGAAGCTTTCTTT
CATRNRDREAFF
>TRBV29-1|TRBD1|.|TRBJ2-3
TGCAGCGTTGAAGGGAGATGGGACAGGGGGCCCGGGGATACGCAGTATTTT
CSVEGRWDRGPGDTQYF
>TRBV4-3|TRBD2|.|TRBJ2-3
TGCGCCAGCAGCCAACGCCCGACTAGCGGGAGCACAGATACGCAGTATTTT
CASSQRPTSGSTDTQYF
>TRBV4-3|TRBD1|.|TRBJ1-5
TGCGCCAGCAGCCAAGAGGCCCCCGGGAGGGGGCACCAGCCCCAGCATTTT
CASSQEAPGRGHQPQHF
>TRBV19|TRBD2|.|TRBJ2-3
TGTGCCAGTAGTAACGGACTAGCGGGACCGACAGATACGCAGTATTTT
CASSNGLAGPTDTQYF
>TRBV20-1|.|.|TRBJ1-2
TGCAGTGCTAACAGGGATGGCTACACCTTC
CSANRDGYTF
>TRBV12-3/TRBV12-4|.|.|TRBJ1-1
TGTGCCAGCACTCCGCAACACATGAACACTGAAGCTTTCTTT
CASTPQHMNTEAFF
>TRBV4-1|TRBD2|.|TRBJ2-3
TGCGCCAGCAGCCAGTTTGGGGATGCCGGGACTACTGCAGATACGCAGTATTTT
CASSQFGDAGTTADTQYF
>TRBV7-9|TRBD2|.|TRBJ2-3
TGTGCCAGCAGCCCTAGGAGGGGAGCGGGGGGAGATACGCAGTATTTT
CASSPRRGAGGDTQYF
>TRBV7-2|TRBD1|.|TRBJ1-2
TGTGCCAGCAGCTTCGGGACAGCCCGGGCCTATGGCTACACCTTC
CASSFGTARAYGYTF
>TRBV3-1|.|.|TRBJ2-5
TGTGCCAGCAGCCCTCAACGGACCGTACAAGAGACCCAGTACTTC
CASSPQRTVQETQYF
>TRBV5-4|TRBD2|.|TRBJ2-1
TGTGCCAGCAGCTTGGGCGGGAGAAGCTCCTACAATGAGCAGTTCTTC
CASSLGGRSSYNEQFF
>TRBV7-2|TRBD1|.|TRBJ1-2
TGTGCCAGCAGCCCCGGGACAGAGAACTATGGCTACACCTTC
CASSPGTENYGYTF
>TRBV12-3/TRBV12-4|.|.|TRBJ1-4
TGTGCCAGCAGTTTGGTAACTAATGAAAAACTGTTTTTT
CASSLVTNEKLFF
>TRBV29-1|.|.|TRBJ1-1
TGCAGCGCACACAGGGTGGGGAACACTGAAGCTTTCTTT
CSAHRVGNTEAFF
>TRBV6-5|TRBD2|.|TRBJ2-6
TGTGCCAGCAGTTCGCCAGCGGGGATCTCTGGGGCCAACGTCCTGACTTTC
CASSSPAGISGANVLTF
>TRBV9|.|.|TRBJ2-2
TGTGCCAGCAGCGCCCGGGGTAGCACCGGGGAGCTGTTTTTT
CASSARGSTGELFF
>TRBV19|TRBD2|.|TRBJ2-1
TGTGCCAGTAGTATTGTAGACGGGGGGGCGTCCTACAATGAGCAGTTCTTC
CASSIVDGGASYNEQFF
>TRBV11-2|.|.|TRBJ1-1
TGTGCCAGCAGCTTAGCCCTTAGGGGAACCACTGAAGCTTTCTTT
CASSLALRGTTEAFF
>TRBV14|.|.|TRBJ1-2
TGTGCCAGCAGCCGATTCCAGGGAAATCCTAACTATGGCTACACCTTC
CASSRFQGNPNYGYTF
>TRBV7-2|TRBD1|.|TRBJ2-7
TGTGCCAGCAGCCCCCGGGACAGGTGGACTGGCGAGCAGTACTTC
CASSPRDRWTGEQYF
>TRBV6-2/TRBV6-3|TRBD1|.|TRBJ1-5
TGTGCCAGCAGTTACGGGACAGGGAGAGATCAGCCCCAGCATTTT
CASSYGTGRDQPQHF
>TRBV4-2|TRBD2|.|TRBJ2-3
TGTGCCAGCAGCCAAGAACTAGCGGGAGCCACAGATACGCAGTATTTT
CASSQELAGATDTQYF
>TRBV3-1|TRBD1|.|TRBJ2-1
TGTGCCAGCAGTCTAAGTACAGGGGCCCCCTGGAATGAGCAGTTCTTC
CASSLSTGAPWNEQFF
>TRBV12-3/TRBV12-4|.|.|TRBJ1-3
TGTGCCAGCACCCAGAGGGCCGGTGAAAACACCATATATTTT
CASTQRAGENTIYF
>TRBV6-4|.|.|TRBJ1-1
TGTGCCAGCAGGCTCAACTTGAACACTGAAGCTTTCTTT
CASRLNLNTEAFF
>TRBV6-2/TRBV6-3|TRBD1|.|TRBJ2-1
TGTGCCAGCAGTTACAATGCCCCTACGCAGGGGGCGGGTGAGCAGTTCTTC
CASSYNAPTQGAGEQFF
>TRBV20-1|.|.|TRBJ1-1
TGCAGTGCTAGAGTGGCAGGGAGGACTGAAGCTTTCTTT
CSARVAGRTEAFF
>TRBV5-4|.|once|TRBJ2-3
TGTGCCAGCAGCAAAAGGGACGGATACACAGATACGCAGTATTTT
CASSKRDGYTDTQYF
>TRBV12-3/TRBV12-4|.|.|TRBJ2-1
TGTGCCAGCAGTTACCTCACTAGAGGCAATGAGCAGTTCTTC
CASSYLTRGNEQFF